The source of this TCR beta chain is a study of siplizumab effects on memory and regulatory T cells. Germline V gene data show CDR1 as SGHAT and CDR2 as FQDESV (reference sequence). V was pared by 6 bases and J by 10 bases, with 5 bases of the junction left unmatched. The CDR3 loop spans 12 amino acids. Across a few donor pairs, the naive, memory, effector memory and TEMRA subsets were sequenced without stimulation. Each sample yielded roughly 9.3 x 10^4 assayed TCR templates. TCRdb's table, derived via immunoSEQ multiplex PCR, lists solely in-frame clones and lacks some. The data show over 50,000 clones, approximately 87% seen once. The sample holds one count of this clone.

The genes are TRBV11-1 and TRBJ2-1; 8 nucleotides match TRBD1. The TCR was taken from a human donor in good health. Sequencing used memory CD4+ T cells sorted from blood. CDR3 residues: CASSLGTGEQFF. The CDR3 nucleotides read TGTGCCAGCAGTTTGGGGACAGGAGAGCAGTTCTTC.